This T cell receptor beta chain is drawn from a study of shared clonotypes between healthy human individuals. Whole-study context: Aged 18 to 49, the donors were a couple of women and a few men.

Concerning this clone itself: Its antigen is unknown.

The germline gives CDR1 KGHSH, CDR2 LQKENI. The length of the CDR3 is 13 residues. V was pared by 2 bases and J by 3 bases, with 7 bases between. Recent vaccinations or acute infections were absent in the healthy HIV-negative adult donors. Libraries were prepared by immunoSEQ multiplex PCR; TCRdb keeps only in-frame clonotypes and omits some of them. The sample has hundreds of thousands of clones, around 76% seen once. Findings and caveats of the study: The sampled material consisted only of blood, and tissue repertoires are likely to differ.

This sequence originates from a woman between 35 and 50 years old in good health. Some clones in this sample may be carry-over from other donors' samples. This sequence joins TRBV18 and TRBJ2-5; D unclear. Sequenced sample: PBMCs. The CDR3 reads CASSPGIKETQYF. CDR3 bases: TGTGCCAGCTCACCAGGGATTAAAGAGACCCAGTACTTC.